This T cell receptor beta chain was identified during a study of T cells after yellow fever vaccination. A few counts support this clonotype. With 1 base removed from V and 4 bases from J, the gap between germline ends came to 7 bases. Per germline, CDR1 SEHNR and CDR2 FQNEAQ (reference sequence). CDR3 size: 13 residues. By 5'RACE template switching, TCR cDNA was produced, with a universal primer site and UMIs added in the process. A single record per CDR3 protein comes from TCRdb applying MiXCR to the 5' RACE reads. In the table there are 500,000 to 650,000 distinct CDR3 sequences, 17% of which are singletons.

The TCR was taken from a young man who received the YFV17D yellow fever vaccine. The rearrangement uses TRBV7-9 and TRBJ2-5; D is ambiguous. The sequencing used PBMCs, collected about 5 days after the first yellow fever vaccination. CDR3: CASSLVGLETQYF. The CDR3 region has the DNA TGTGCCAGCAGCTTAGTGGGCTTAGAGACCCAGTACTTC. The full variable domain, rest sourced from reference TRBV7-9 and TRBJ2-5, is DTGVSQNPRHKITKRGQNVTFRCDPISEHNRLYWYRQTLGQGPEFLTYFQNEAQLEKSRLLSDRFSAERPKGSFSTLEIQRTEQGDSAMYLCASSLVGLETQYFGPGTRLLVL.